This passage covers 27 T cell receptor beta chains from one sample sequenced in a study of blood T cells in healthy people across ages. Through a sample-barcoded 5' primer and a J-beta primer mix, a second PCR was run for about 6 to 11 cycles. TCRdb re-called the 5' RACE reads with MiXCR, one entry per CDR3 protein. The profile covers 1.5 million to 2 million distinct CDR3 sequences, with 30% to 35% appearing a single time and approximately 10% taken by the ten largest. Sequenced sample: blood. The receptor source for this set is a woman in her 30s in good health.

This clonotype was picked up a small number of times. The chain joins TRBV12-3 or TRBV12-4 to TRBJ2-4, with TRBD2 matching over 12 bases. The CDR3 contains 17 residues. J gave up 2 bases and V 5 bases, and 7 bases lay outside the gene matches. The CDR3 sequence: CASSPPRTSGTKNIQYF. CDR3 DNA sequence: TGTGCCAGCAGTCCGCCCAGGACTAGCGGGACCAAAAACATTCAGTACTTC.

Only a few counts were recorded for this clonotype. The chain links TRBV20-1 to TRBJ2-1; 7 positions agree with TRBD1. The CDR3 contains 15 residues. Germline-derived CDR1 and CDR2 are DFQATT and SNEGSKA (reference sequence). V was pared by 6 bases and J by 4 bases, with 12 bases of the junction left unmatched. This chain's CDR3 is CSAEGAVAIYNEQFF. The CDR3 DNA follows: TGCAGTGCCGAGGGGGCGGTAGCGATATACAATGAGCAGTTCTTC.

In its sample, this clonotype was seen a few times. This sequence joins TRBV20-1 and TRBJ2-3; TRBD2 agrees at 12 bases. The junction had 8 bases not matched to a gene; V was cut back by 0 bases and J by 7 bases. Germline CDR1 and CDR2: DFQATT and SNEGSKA (reference sequence). The CDR3 is 16 amino acids. CDR3 nucleotides: TGCAGTGCTAGAGATCCGCTAGCGGGGGGGAGACATACGCAGTATTTT. As protein: CSARDPLAGGRHTQYF.

This clonotype has just a few counts. The junction shows a germline mismatch at one end, possibly a read error. V and J are TRBV28 and TRBJ2-7; 8 bases agree with TRBD1. Per germline, CDR1 MDHEN and CDR2 SYDVKM. The CDR3 contains 14 residues. Written as DNA, the CDR3 is TGTGCCAGCAGCGTTTTGGGACAGGCCTACGCGCAGTACTTC. Translating it yields CASSVLGQAYAQYF.

CDR3 sequence: CSVAGGGTDTQYF. CDR3 nucleotide sequence: TGCAGTGTCGCAGGGGGAGGTACAGATACGCAGTATTTT. The chain recombines TRBV20-1 with TRBJ2-3; TRBD1 is a possible D gene (7 bases). The CDR3 extends over 13 amino acids. In germline, CDR1 is DFQATT, CDR2 SNEGSKA (reference sequence). Trimming took 7 bases from V and 3 from J, leaving 14 bases between them.

This chain joins TRBV5-1 and TRBJ2-5; maybe TRBD2 (5 bases). The J call may be incorrect, as the DNA end agrees better with TRBJ2-7. Germline CDR1 is SGHRS and CDR2 is YFSETQ. This CDR3 is built from 13 residues. The CDR3 loop is CASSPQNGNEQYF. CDR3 DNA sequence: TGCGCCAGCAGCCCTCAGAACGGGAACGAGCAGTACTTC.

The chain has TRBV20-1 and TRBJ1-1; no clear D gene. The germline V gene has CDR1 DFQATT and CDR2 SNEGSKA (reference sequence). Trimming stripped 3 bases from V and 2 bases from J, with 10 bases between. The CDR3 has 13 amino acids. The CDR3 sequence: CSARPVVNTEAFF. For the CDR3, the DNA is TGCAGTGCTAGGCCGGTGGTCAACACTGAAGCTTTCTTT.

This clonotype was detected ten times or more. The V and J genes are TRBV29-1 and TRBJ2-4; 10 nucleotides agree with TRBD2. The CDR3 has 14 amino acids. Germline trimming cut 5 bases from V and 2 bases from J; bases unmatched to any gene: 3. CDR1 and CDR2 from the germline V gene are SQVTM and ANQGSEA. This CDR3 is CSVTSGTTKNIQYF. CDR3 nucleotides: TGCAGCGTTACTAGCGGGACCACCAAAAACATTCAGTACTTC.

This clonotype was seen a handful of times. The CDR3 loop reads CASSGGGGASDTQYF. As DNA, the CDR3 is TGTGCCAGCAGCGGGGGCGGGGGGGCCTCCGATACGCAGTATTTT. V is TRBV7-9 and J is TRBJ2-3; TRBD2 aligns across 9 bases. This CDR3 spans 15 amino acids. Trimming cost V 5 bases and J 6 bases; bases outside gene matches: 9. Germline values: CDR1 SEHNR, CDR2 FQNEAQ (reference sequence).

The CDR3 region is CASSLLKLFTDTQYF. The CDR3 nucleotides read TGTGCCAGCAGCCTACTGAAGCTATTCACAGATACGCAGTATTTT. The chain links TRBV7-8 to TRBJ2-3; D call uncertain. Germline CDR1 SGHVS, CDR2 FQNEAQ. The ends were cut back, 5 bases at V and 2 bases at J, with 14 bases in the middle. The CDR3 loop spans 15 amino acids.

J is TRBJ2-7 and V is TRBV14; 9 bases align to TRBD2. The DNA end is a closer match to TRBJ2-5, so the J assignment may be wrong. Germline loops: CDR1 SGHDN, CDR2 FVKESK. The CDR3 spans 17 residues. The DNA of the CDR3 is TGTGCCAGCAGCCAAGCGAATGGCCTAGCGGGGAAACAGACCCAGTACTTC. Translating gives CASSQANGLAGKQTQYF.

Only a few counts were recorded for this clonotype. The chain recombines TRBV28 with TRBJ2-4; the match to TRBD2 covers 9 bases. The J call may not be correct, given that the DNA end is closer to TRBJ2-7. CDR3 length: 16 amino acids. Germline values: CDR1 MDHEN, CDR2 SYDVKM. CDR3: CASRSRASGKAYEQYF. The CDR3 nucleotides are TGTGCCAGCAGATCCCGGGCTAGCGGGAAGGCCTACGAGCAGTACTTC.

On this clonotype: The conserved final phenylalanine or tryptophan is absent from the CDR3, which likely points to a read error. The chain has TRBV10-3 and TRBJ2-7; either TRBD1 or TRBD2 may fit D (7 bases each). CDR3 length equals 14 residues. The germline V gene encodes CDR1 ENHRY and CDR2 SYGVKD. Trimming stripped 2 bases from V and 6 bases from J, with 14 bases between. CDR3 sequence reads: CAISETGEGSEQYC. The CDR3 DNA is TGTGCCATCAGTGAGACAGGGGAGGGATCCGAGCAGTACTGC.

The chain links TRBV12-3 or TRBV12-4 to TRBJ2-5, with D tentatively TRBD1 (6 bases). The CDR3 is made up of 16 amino acids. Trimming pared 6 bases from V and 3 bases from J, leaving 20 bases between. CDR3 region: CASRGSGSRGKETQYF. For the CDR3, the DNA is TGTGCCAGCAGGGGTTCGGGGTCCAGGGGAAAAGAGACCCAGTACTTC.

The gene calls are TRBV3-1 and TRBJ1-4, with D perhaps TRBD1 (5 bases). CDR3 length: 14 amino acids. CDR1 LGHDT and CDR2 YNNKEL come from the germline V gene (reference sequence). V was clipped by 4 bases and J by 8 bases, with 14 bases between them. The CDR3 region is CASSRGEGSEKLFF. The CDR3 nucleotides are TGTGCCAGCAGCCGGGGCGAGGGGAGCGAAAAACTGTTTTTT. The variable domain in full, completed from reference TRBV3-1 and TRBJ1-4, reads DTAVSQTPKYLVTQMGNDKSIKCEQNLGHDTMYWYKQDSKKFLKIMFSYNNKELIINETVPNRFSPKSPDKAHLNLHINSLELGDSAVYFCASSRGEGSEKLFFGSGTQLSVL.

The genes are TRBV2 and TRBJ2-3; 7 bases are shared with TRBD2. The CDR3 extends over 12 amino acids. V shed 7 bases and J 5 bases; nucleotides not matched to a gene: 3. Germline-derived CDR1 and CDR2 are SNHLY and FYNNEI. Here the CDR3 reads CASTPGGDTQYF. The CDR3 nucleotides are TGTGCCAGCACCCCGGGGGGAGATACGCAGTATTTT.

The chain combines TRBV20-1 with TRBJ1-2; maybe TRBD1 (5 bases). Per the germline V gene, CDR1 is DFQATT and CDR2 is SNEGSKA (reference sequence). The CDR3 is 13 amino acids. Trimming took 6 bases from V and 5 from J, leaving 16 bases between them. The CDR3 region is CSAGGVVGYGYTF. As DNA, the CDR3 is TGCAGTGCGGGAGGGGTAGTTGGGTATGGCTACACCTTC.

The rearrangement uses TRBV18 and TRBJ2-1; 7 bases are a match to TRBD1. This CDR3 contains 16 residues. Trimming took 3 bases from V and 0 from J; bases not matched to a gene: 5. Per germline, CDR1 KGHSH and CDR2 LQKENI. This CDR3 is CASSPVQGSSYNEQFF. CDR3 nucleotide sequence: TGTGCCAGCTCACCGGTACAGGGGAGCTCCTACAATGAGCAGTTCTTC.

This clonotype was found many times. The chain joins TRBV29-1 to TRBJ1-2, with D hard to call. Germline V gives CDR1 SQVTM, CDR2 ANQGSEA. V shed 7 bases and J shed 6 bases, with 9 bases lying between them. CDR3 size: 10 residues. CDR3 sequence reads: CSGGSDGYTF. DNA of the CDR3: TGCAGCGGCGGGAGTGATGGCTACACCTTC.

The rearrangement joins TRBV7-2 to TRBJ1-1, with TRBD1 matching over 8 bases. This CDR3 region has 17 residues. Per germline, CDR1 SGHTA and CDR2 FQGNSA. V gave up 5 bases and J gave up 1 base; unmatched junction bases: 12. CDR3: CASSPPYRGDKNTEAFF. CDR3 bases: TGTGCCAGCAGCCCACCATACAGGGGGGATAAGAACACTGAAGCTTTCTTT.

The chain joins TRBV4-1 to TRBJ2-7; D may match TRBD1 or TRBD2 (6 bases each). Germline V gene sequence: CDR1 MGHRA, CDR2 YSYEKL. CDR3 length: 16 amino acids. V lost 0 bases and J lost 2, with 14 bases in between. CDR3 sequence reads: CASSQDPTGGTYEQYF. The CDR3 bases are TGCGCCAGCAGCCAAGACCCGACAGGCGGGACCTACGAGCAGTACTTC.

The J gene is TRBJ1-5, the V gene TRBV6-1; D might be TRBD1 (5 bases). CDR3 length: 13 residues. Germline V gene sequence: CDR1 MNHNS, CDR2 SASEGT. Trimming cost V 4 bases and J 9 bases, with 13 bases left between them. This CDR3 is CASSGRGVSPQHF. The CDR3 region has the DNA TGTGCCAGCAGTGGGAGAGGGGTATCGCCCCAGCATTTT.

This clonotype came up many times. The V and J genes are TRBV6-8 and TRBJ2-7; D not certain. Trimming took 6 bases from V and 1 from J, leaving 1 base between them. The CDR3 runs to 10 residues. Germline lookup yields CDR1 MNHGY and CDR2 SAAAGT. This CDR3 is CASRSYEQYF. CDR3 sequence (DNA): TGTGCCAGCAGGTCCTACGAGCAGTACTTC.

A few counts support this clonotype. The chain recombines TRBV4-1 with TRBJ1-5, with 8 nucleotides matching TRBD1. Unmatched junction bases numbered 17, after V lost 7 bases and J lost 3 bases. The length of the CDR3 is 18 residues. Germline V gene lookup returns CDR1 MGHRA and CDR2 YSYEKL. The DNA of the CDR3 is TGCGCCAGCACCCTTCACCTAATACGGGACAGGAACAATCAGCCCCAGCATTTT. This gives the protein CASTLHLIRDRNNQPQHF.

The chain uses TRBV20-1 and TRBJ2-1; possibly TRBD2 for D (5 bases). CDR1 and CDR2 (germline): DFQATT, SNEGSKA (reference sequence). CDR3 size: 14 residues. The V end was cut by 3 bases, the J end by 6 bases, with 15 bases between. CDR3 sequence reads: CSASWVPSSNEQFF. The CDR3 DNA reads TGCAGTGCTAGTTGGGTCCCTAGCAGCAATGAGCAGTTCTTC.

The J gene is TRBJ1-1, the V gene TRBV20-1; 9 bases map to TRBD1. Unmatched junction bases numbered 10, after V lost 2 bases and J lost 6 bases. Germline-derived CDR1 and CDR2 are DFQATT and SNEGSKA (reference sequence). The CDR3 runs to 15 residues. CDR3 sequence (DNA): TGCAGTGCTAGAAAACTGGACAGGGGTGGTCCTGAAGCTTTCTTT. Translation gives CSARKLDRGGPEAFF.

In its sample, this clonotype was seen a few times. The chain uses TRBV20-1 and TRBJ1-2, with D uncertain. The CDR3 has 10 residues. Germline values: CDR1 DFQATT, CDR2 SNEGSKA (reference sequence). The V gene lost 4 bases and the J gene lost 5 bases, with 5 bases spanning the gap. This CDR3 reads CSAIAYGYTF. The CDR3 nucleotides are TGCAGTGCTATAGCTTATGGCTACACCTTC.